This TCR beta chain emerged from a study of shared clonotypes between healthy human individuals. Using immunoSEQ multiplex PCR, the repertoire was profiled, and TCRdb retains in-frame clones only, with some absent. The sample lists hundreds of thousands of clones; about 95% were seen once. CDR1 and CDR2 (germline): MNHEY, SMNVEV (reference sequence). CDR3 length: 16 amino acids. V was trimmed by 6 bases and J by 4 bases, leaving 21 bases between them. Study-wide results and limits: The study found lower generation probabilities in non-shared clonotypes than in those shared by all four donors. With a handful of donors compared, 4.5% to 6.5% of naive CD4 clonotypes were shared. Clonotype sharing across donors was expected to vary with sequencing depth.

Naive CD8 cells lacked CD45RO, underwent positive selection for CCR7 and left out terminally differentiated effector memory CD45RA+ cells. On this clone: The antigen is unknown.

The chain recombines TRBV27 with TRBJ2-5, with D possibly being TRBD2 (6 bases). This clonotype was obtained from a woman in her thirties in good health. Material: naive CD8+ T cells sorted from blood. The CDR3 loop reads CASSPAGSVWPETQYF. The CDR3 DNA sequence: TGTGCCAGCAGCCCGGCGGGGAGCGTTTGGCCAGAGACCCAGTACTTC.